The 29 T cell receptor beta chains below all came from one sample that was sequenced in a study of blood T cell repertoires in COVID-19. TCRdb's table, derived via immunoSEQ multiplex PCR, lists solely in-frame clones and lacks some. The sample has under 150,000 clones, approximately 80% seen once. Sequencing was performed on peripheral blood. The receptor source for this set is a human donor in a cohort sampled during active COVID-19.

The chain has TRBV12-5 and TRBJ2-6; 7 nucleotides line up with TRBD1. V gave up 6 bases and J gave up 4 bases; unmatched junction bases: 21. CDR1 is LGHNT and CDR2 is FRNRAP in the germline V gene. The CDR3 covers 20 residues. The CDR3 sequence is CASGQNKGGSVGAGANVLTF. In nucleotides, the CDR3 is TGTGCTAGTGGCCAGAACAAAGGGGGCTCGGTAGGCGCCGGGGCCAACGTCCTGACTTTC.

In its sample, this clone was seen a few times. The chain combines TRBV5-1 with TRBJ1-1; TRBD1 agrees at 9 bases. The CDR3 loop spans 18 amino acids. V dropped 5 bases and J dropped 7; count of bases not matched to a gene: 21. Germline CDR1 reads SGHRS; CDR2 reads YFSETQ. The CDR3 nucleotides read TGCGCCAGCAGTCCAATCGTGGACAGGGGCCCCCTCGGCGGTGAAGCTTTCTTT. Translated, it gives CASSPIVDRGPLGGEAFF. Looking up the rest from reference TRBV5-1 and TRBJ1-1 gives the full variable domain: KAGVTQTPRYLIKTRGQQVTLSCSPISGHRSVSWYQQTPGQGLQFLFEYFSETQRNKGNFPGRFSGRQFSNSRSEMNVSTLELGDSALYLCASSPIVDRGPLGGEAFFGQGTRLTVV.

The chain couples TRBV24-1 to TRBJ2-7; D gene ambiguous. This CDR3 is 15 amino acids long. V was cut by 2 bases and J by 5 bases, with 15 bases left in between. Per germline, CDR1 KGHDR and CDR2 SFDVKD. Written as DNA, the CDR3 is TGTGCCACCAGTGATTCCCTTCTTAGGAGTAACGAGCAGTACTTC. This sequence encodes CATSDSLLRSNEQYF.

V and J are TRBV28 and TRBJ2-5, with TRBD1 identical over 12 bases. Germline CDR1 and CDR2: MDHEN and SYDVKM. The CDR3 has 16 residues. Trimming at V came to 5 bases and at J to 5 bases, leaving 9 bases not matched to a gene. The CDR3: CASSLTGTGGKETQYF. CDR3 in DNA: TGTGCCAGCAGTCTAACGGGGACAGGGGGCAAGGAGACCCAGTACTTC.

The rearrangement links TRBV5-1 to TRBJ2-2; TRBD1 matches 7 bases. Germline V lookup: CDR1 SGHRS, CDR2 YFSETQ. The CDR3 contains 15 residues. Unmatched junction bases numbered 8, after V lost 3 bases and J lost 6 bases. The CDR3 reads CASSYRTGFAGELFF. The CDR3 region has the DNA TGCGCCAGCAGCTACCGGACAGGATTCGCCGGGGAGCTGTTTTTT.

This rearrangement joins TRBV30 to TRBJ1-5; D unresolved. Trimming cost V 0 bases and J 5 bases, with 8 bases left between them. Germline CDR1 reads GTSNPN; CDR2 reads SVGIG (reference sequence). CDR3 length: 13 amino acids. The DNA for the CDR3 is TGTGCCTGGAGTGTCGGGCGGGATCAGCCCCAGCATTTT. Protein: CAWSVGRDQPQHF.

The chain combines TRBV29-1 with TRBJ2-7; no clear D gene. In germline, CDR1 is SQVTM, CDR2 ANQGSEA. There are 11 residues in the CDR3. V dropped 8 bases and J dropped 0 bases, with 8 bases sitting between them. This CDR3 is CSFRVSYEQYF. The DNA of the CDR3 is TGCAGCTTTCGTGTCTCCTACGAGCAGTACTTC.

J is TRBJ2-3 and V is TRBV25-1, with TRBD2 identical over 13 bases. Trimming at V came to 6 bases and at J to 7 bases, leaving 7 bases not matched to a gene. The CDR3 is 15 residues long. Germline V lookup: CDR1 MGHDK, CDR2 SYGVNS. CDR3 loop: CASSLWTSGGYTQYF. DNA for the CDR3: TGTGCCAGCAGCCTATGGACTAGCGGGGGTTATACGCAGTATTTT.

V is TRBV30 and J is TRBJ1-1; D is perhaps TRBD1 (6 bases). There are 14 residues in the CDR3. V was shortened by 5 bases and J by 5 bases, with 18 bases between the two germline ends. The germline CDR1 and CDR2 sequences are GTSNPN and SVGIG (reference sequence). The CDR3 DNA follows: TGTGCCTGGGGGACCTCTGGGGGCTGGACTGAAGCTTTCTTT. Residues: CAWGTSGGWTEAFF.

This clone is classed as medium-sized. V and J are TRBV10-1 and TRBJ1-6; 10 bases align to TRBD1. The CDR3 has 17 residues. With 11 bases clipped from V and 4 bases from J, the junction kept 14 bases outside the gene matches. Germline V CDR1 and CDR2: WNHNN, SYGVQD (reference sequence). DNA for the CDR3: TGCGCCCGAGGACAGGGGGAATACACCAAATATAATTCACCCCTCCACTTT. Translated: CARGQGEYTKYNSPLHF.

This chain joins TRBV29-1 and TRBJ1-2, with D perhaps TRBD1 (6 bases). CDR3 length equals 12 residues. V was shortened by 5 bases and J by 6 bases, with 13 bases between the two germline ends. Per the germline V gene, CDR1 is SQVTM and CDR2 is ANQGSEA. The CDR3 spells CSVLTGSNGYTF. The CDR3 bases are TGCAGCGTTTTAACAGGGAGCAATGGCTACACCTTC.

The rearrangement links TRBV5-8 to TRBJ2-5, with 8 bases lining up with TRBD1. Trimming removed 1 base from V and 5 bases from J; junction bases left unmatched: 7. The germline gives CDR1 SGHTS, CDR2 YDEGEE. This CDR3 spans 15 amino acids. The CDR3 loop is CASSLRQGFGETQYF. The CDR3 DNA follows: TGTGCCAGCAGCTTGCGACAGGGGTTCGGCGAGACCCAGTACTTC. Filled out from reference TRBV5-8 and TRBJ2-5, the complete variable domain reads EAGVTQSPTHLIKTRGQQATLRCSPISGHTSVYWYQQALGLGLQFLLWYDEGEERNRGNFPPRFSGRQFPNYSSELNVNALELEDSALYLCASSLRQGFGETQYFGPGTRLLVL.

The chain joins TRBV15 to TRBJ2-1; D is perhaps TRBD2 (7 bases). This CDR3 spans 16 amino acids. V was pared by 0 bases and J by 8 bases, with 17 bases between. Germline loops: CDR1 LNHNV, CDR2 YYDKDF (reference sequence). CDR3 nucleotide sequence: TGTGCCACCAGCAGAGAGGGGAGGGGGGGCCGCGATGAGCAGTTCTTC. Translating gives CATSREGRGGRDEQFF.

The gene calls are TRBV6-6 and TRBJ1-6, with D tentatively TRBD1 (5 bases). Germline lookup yields CDR1 MNHNY and CDR2 SVGAGI (reference sequence). CDR3 length equals 14 residues. V lost 7 bases and J lost 12, with 19 bases in between. Here the CDR3 reads CASIAAGGREPLHF. The CDR3 DNA reads TGTGCCAGCATAGCGGCTGGGGGGAGGGAACCCCTCCACTTT.

This chain uses TRBV12-3 or TRBV12-4 with TRBJ1-2; 7 nucleotides align to TRBD1. The ends lost 5 bases at V and 8 bases at J; junction bases unmatched: 8. This CDR3 is built from 13 residues. CDR3 protein: CASSRQGPGGYTF. In nucleotides, the CDR3 is TGTGCCAGCAGTCGACAGGGCCCAGGGGGCTACACCTTC.

The chain is built from TRBV7-8 and TRBJ2-6; D ambiguous. The CDR3 extends over 15 amino acids. The V end lost 2 bases, the J end lost 0 bases, and 5 bases lay between the germline ends. Germline CDR1 and CDR2: SGHVS and FQNEAQ. The CDR3 DNA sequence: TGTGCCAGCAGCTTACGACTCTCTGGGGCCAACGTCCTGACTTTC. Amino acids: CASSLRLSGANVLTF.

This chain connects TRBV5-4 to TRBJ2-7; possibly TRBD1 for D (5 bases). The CDR3 extends over 16 amino acids. V was pared by 0 bases and J by 2 bases, with 15 bases between. The V gene's germline CDR1 is SGHNT and CDR2 YYREEE (reference sequence). The DNA of the CDR3 is TGTGCCAGCAGCTTGGGGTCTTCAGGGAATACCTACGAGCAGTACTTC. Its protein product is CASSLGSSGNTYEQYF.

The chain combines TRBV7-2 with TRBJ2-3; the match to TRBD2 covers 8 bases. Trimming removed 3 bases from V and 1 base from J; junction bases left unmatched: 3. Germline values: CDR1 SGHTA, CDR2 FQGNSA. This CDR3 is 15 amino acids long. The CDR3 bases are TGTGCCAGCAGCTTTAGCGGGGAGGGCACAGATACGCAGTATTTT. This sequence encodes CASSFSGEGTDTQYF.

This clone was recorded only once. J is TRBJ1-1 and V is TRBV5-4; D not resolved. CDR3 length: 15 amino acids. Germline lookup yields CDR1 SGHNT and CDR2 YYREEE (reference sequence). V lost 1 base to trimming and J lost 0 bases, with 10 bases between them. The CDR3 reads CASSLLISVNTEAFF. CDR3 coding DNA: TGTGCCAGCAGCTTGTTGATTTCAGTGAACACTGAAGCTTTCTTT.

The chain recombines TRBV7-9 with TRBJ1-2; D is perhaps TRBD1 (6 bases). Germline values: CDR1 SEHNR, CDR2 FQNEAQ (reference sequence). The CDR3 covers 13 residues. The V end was cut by 1 base, the J end by 6 bases, with 9 bases between. Written as DNA, the CDR3 is TGTGCCAGCAGCTTAGATACAGGGAATGGCTACACCTTC. It specifies CASSLDTGNGYTF.

The chain couples TRBV6-5 to TRBJ1-5; D is ambiguous. This CDR3 region has 13 residues. Germline-derived CDR1 and CDR2 are MNHEY and SVGAGI. Trimming stripped 1 base from V and 5 bases from J, with 6 bases between. The CDR3 DNA sequence: TGTGCCAGCAGTTACTTGAGGGATCAGCCCCAGCATTTT. This codes for CASSYLRDQPQHF.

This chain connects TRBV3-1 (or the pseudogene TRBV3-2) to TRBJ2-7, with 7 nucleotides matching TRBD1. Germline V gene lookup returns CDR1 LGHDT and CDR2 YNNKEL (reference sequence). The CDR3 covers 14 residues. The trim removed 4 bases at V and 6 bases at J, leaving 9 bases unmatched. CDR3 DNA: TGTGCCAGCAGCCGCGGCCCAGGGGGACGCGAGCAGTACTTC. Amino acid sequence: CASSRGPGGREQYF.

The genes are TRBV6-2 or TRBV6-3 and TRBJ2-5, with TRBD2 matching 8 bases. The trim removed 4 bases at V and 4 bases at J, leaving 5 bases unmatched. The CDR3 consists of 14 residues. The germline CDR1 and CDR2 sequences are MNHEY and SVGEGT. This CDR3 is CASSFGLAGETQYF. The DNA for the CDR3 is TGTGCCAGCAGTTTCGGTCTAGCGGGAGAGACCCAGTACTTC.

The genes are TRBV5-1 and TRBJ2-2; D is ambiguous. Per germline, CDR1 SGHRS and CDR2 YFSETQ. CDR3 length: 15 amino acids. V lost 1 base to trimming and J lost 2 bases, with 9 bases between them. The CDR3 loop reads CASSLRVFNTGELFF. The CDR3 region has the DNA TGCGCCAGCAGCTTGCGGGTCTTTAACACCGGGGAGCTGTTTTTT.

This chain joins TRBV11-1 and TRBJ2-1, with 9 bases that match TRBD1. The junction had 7 bases not matched to a gene; V was cut back by 4 bases and J by 6 bases. Germline CDR1 is SGHAT and CDR2 is FQDESV (reference sequence). CDR3 length: 15 amino acids. CDR3 residues: CASSSRQGGGNEQFF. The DNA for the CDR3 is TGTGCCAGCAGCTCCCGACAGGGGGGGGGCAATGAGCAGTTCTTC.

V usage is TRBV7-2 and J usage is TRBJ2-3; the match to TRBD2 covers 9 bases. J lost 2 bases, V lost 2 bases, and 8 bases had no gene match. CDR1 and CDR2 from the germline V gene are SGHTA and FQGNSA. This CDR3 comprises 17 residues. The chain's CDR3 is CASSLWSGLANTDTQYF. The CDR3 bases are TGTGCCAGCAGCTTATGGTCGGGACTAGCAAACACAGATACGCAGTATTTT.

J is TRBJ2-6 and V is TRBV7-3, with TRBD1 identical over 9 bases. Germline CDR1 and CDR2: SGHTA and FQGTGA. Trimming cost V 6 bases and J 2 bases; bases outside gene matches: 2. CDR3 length: 15 residues. The CDR3 is CASSRDRAGANVLTF. DNA for the CDR3: TGTGCCAGCAGTCGGGACAGGGCTGGGGCCAACGTCCTGACTTTC.

The chain joins TRBV28 to TRBJ1-5, with 7 bases that match TRBD1. Germline lookup yields CDR1 MDHEN and CDR2 SYDVKM. The CDR3 sequence is 15 residues long. Trimming took 7 bases from V and 4 from J; bases not matched to a gene: 10. DNA of the CDR3: TGTGCCAGCACCTTGGGGGCAGGGGGAAATCAGCCCCAGCATTTT. Its protein is CASTLGAGGNQPQHF.

The rearrangement joins TRBV7-2 to TRBJ2-3, with 8 bases matching TRBD2. The germline CDR1 and CDR2 sequences are SGHTA and FQGNSA. This CDR3 spans 15 amino acids. The V segment lost 6 bases and the J segment 5 bases; nucleotides outside the gene matches: 10. The CDR3 region is CASRFGGERGDTQYF. In nucleotides, the CDR3 is TGTGCCAGCAGATTCGGGGGGGAAAGGGGAGATACGCAGTATTTT.